This entry concerns a single T cell receptor beta chain. CDR1 and CDR2 (germline): SGDLS, YYNGEE. V was trimmed by 0 bases and J by 0 bases, leaving 21 bases between them. This CDR3 contains 19 residues. The sample comes from a study of control samples from healthy donors and cancer patients. Here immunoSEQ multiplex PCR was the method, and the copy in TCRdb shows in-frame clones only, minus some. The table has about 150,000 clones, about nine tenths seen once. Sequenced input: blood. The chain couples TRBV9 to TRBJ1-2; unclear D gene. This sequence was found in a man aged 25 to 45 in good health. The CDR3 DNA follows: TGTGCCAGCAGCGTAGCTCCCTCGATGAGCCTTTCATCTAACTATGGCTACACCTTC. This translates into CASSVAPSMSLSSNYGYTF. Full variable domain (missing parts from reference TRBV9 and TRBJ1-2): DSGVTQTPKHLITATGQRVTLRCSPRSGDLSVYWYQQSLDQGLQFLIQYYNGEERAKGNILERFSAQQFPDLHSELNLSSLELGDSALYFCASSVAPSMSLSSNYGYTFGSGTRLTVV.